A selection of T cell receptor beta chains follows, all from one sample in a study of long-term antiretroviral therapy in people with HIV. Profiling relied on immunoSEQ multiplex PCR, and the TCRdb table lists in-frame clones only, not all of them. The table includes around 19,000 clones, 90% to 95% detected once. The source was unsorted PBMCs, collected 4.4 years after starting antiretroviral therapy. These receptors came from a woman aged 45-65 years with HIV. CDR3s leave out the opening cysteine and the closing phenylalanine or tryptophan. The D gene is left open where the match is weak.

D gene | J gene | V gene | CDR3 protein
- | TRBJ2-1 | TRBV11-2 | ASSLRAKRNNEQF
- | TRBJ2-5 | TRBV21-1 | ASEAARGLPETQY
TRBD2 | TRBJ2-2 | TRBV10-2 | ASSDELARNTGELF
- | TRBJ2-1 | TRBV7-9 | ASSLLVVSYNEQF
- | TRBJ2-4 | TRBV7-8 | ASSEIGGNLAKNIQY
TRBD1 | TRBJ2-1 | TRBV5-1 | ASSTGTGRTYNEQF
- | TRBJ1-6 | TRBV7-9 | ASSLGGGKGSNSPLH
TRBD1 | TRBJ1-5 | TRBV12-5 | ASGKGQGDQPQH
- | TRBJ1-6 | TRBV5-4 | ASSLRTDNSPLH
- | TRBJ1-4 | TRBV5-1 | ASSLEVQANEKLF
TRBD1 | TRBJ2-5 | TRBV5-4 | ASSSLPGQGRETQY
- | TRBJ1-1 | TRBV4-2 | ASSQGGGDMNTEAF
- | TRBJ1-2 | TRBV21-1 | ASSRTQVAVNYGYT
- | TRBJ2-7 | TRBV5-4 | ASSPGQHYEQY
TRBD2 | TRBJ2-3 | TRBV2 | ASSDPQTWRGADTQY
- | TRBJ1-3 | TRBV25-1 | ASSESRSSSGNTIY
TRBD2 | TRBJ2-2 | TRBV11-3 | ASSVSGVGELF
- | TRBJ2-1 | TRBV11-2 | ASSAYGQKGGRHNEQF
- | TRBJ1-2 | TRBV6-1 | ASSVAGRDYGYT
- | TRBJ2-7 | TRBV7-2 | ASSPRAVGGHEQY
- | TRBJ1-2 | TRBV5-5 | ASTLGWGEANYGYT
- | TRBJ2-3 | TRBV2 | ASRRGNRDLSTDTQY
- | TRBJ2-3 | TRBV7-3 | ASSDLGQFTDTQY
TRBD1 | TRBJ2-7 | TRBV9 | ASSPRQGGYEQY
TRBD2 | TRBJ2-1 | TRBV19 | ASSIDPSGGANEQF
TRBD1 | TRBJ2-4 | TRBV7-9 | ASSWRQGDIQY